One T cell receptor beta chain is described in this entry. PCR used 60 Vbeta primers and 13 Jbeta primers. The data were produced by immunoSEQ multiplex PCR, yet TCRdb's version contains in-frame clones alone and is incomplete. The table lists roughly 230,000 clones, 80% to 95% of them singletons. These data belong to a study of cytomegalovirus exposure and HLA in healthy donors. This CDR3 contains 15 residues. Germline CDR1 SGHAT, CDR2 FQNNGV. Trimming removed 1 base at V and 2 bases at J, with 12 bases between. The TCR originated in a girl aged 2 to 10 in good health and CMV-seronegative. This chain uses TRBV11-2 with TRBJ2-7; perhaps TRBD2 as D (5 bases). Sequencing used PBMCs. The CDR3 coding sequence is TGTGCCAGCAGCTTAGGTTTCTGGGAGACCTACGAGCAGTACTTC. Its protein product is CASSLGFWETYEQYF.